This T cell receptor beta chain was sequenced during a study of T cell responses to AZD1222 COVID-19 vaccine. Study-level findings and limits: Mapped onto spike, vaccine-associated CD4 TCRs spanned it and were dominant at 160-218 and 743-854. AZD1222 recipients seropositive at baseline numbered only 5 or 6.

CDR1 is LGHDT and CDR2 is YNNKEL in the germline V gene (reference sequence). The V end lost 11 bases, the J end lost 3 bases, and 16 bases lay between the germline ends. The CDR3 consists of 14 residues. To note about this clone: Its antigen is still unknown.

Sequencing used immunoSEQ multiplex PCR; TCRdb keeps in-frame clones, though not all of them. The sample carries 100,000 to 150,000 clones, roughly 89% recorded once. This sequence originates from an adult in good health. Source: peripheral blood, taken on day 0 of MenACWY control vaccination. The chain uses TRBV3-1 (or the pseudogene TRBV3-2) and TRBJ2-2; possibly TRBD1 for D (6 bases). The CDR3 spells CASKGDSHTGELFF. In nucleotides, the CDR3 is TGTGCCTCAAAGGGGGATTCGCACACCGGGGAGCTGTTTTTT.